This entry describes one T cell receptor (beta chain). No antigen is known for it. This sample is part of a study of shared clonotypes between healthy human individuals. Overall study: The study enrolled a couple of women and a few men aged 18 to 49.

CD45RO-negative, CCR7-positively selected cells formed the naive CD8 fraction, excluding terminally differentiated effector memory CD45RA+ cells. Study outcomes and limitations: Exclusively blood specimens were collected; tissue repertoires likely differ.

It was roughly 210 ng DNA, 25,000 to 35,000 T cell genomes, that sorted-subset replicate PCRs used. Original data processing: Junction-only sequences without quality scores were provided by ImmunoSEQ, so filtering was different. The protocol was immunoSEQ multiplex PCR, while the TCRdb copy is restricted to in-frame clones and leaves out a portion. That table furnishes V, J and clone size, whereas the DNA furnished D and trimming. In the table there are more than 2 million clones, around 95% of which are singletons. CDR1 is MGHRA and CDR2 is YSYEKL in the germline V gene. The V end was cut by 0 bases, the J end by 5 bases, with 23 bases between. There are 18 residues in the CDR3.

The sequence derives from a man younger than 35 in good health. Some clones in this sample may be carry-over from other donors' samples. Specimen: naive CD8+ T cells from PBMCs. The chain is built from TRBV4-1 and TRBJ2-7; D possibly matches TRBD1 or TRBD2 (5 bases each). CDR3 nucleotide sequence: TGCGCCAGCAGCCAAGATTCCCGGTTGGTTTTGGGGGACGACGAGCAGTACTTC. Residues: CASSQDSRLVLGDDEQYF.